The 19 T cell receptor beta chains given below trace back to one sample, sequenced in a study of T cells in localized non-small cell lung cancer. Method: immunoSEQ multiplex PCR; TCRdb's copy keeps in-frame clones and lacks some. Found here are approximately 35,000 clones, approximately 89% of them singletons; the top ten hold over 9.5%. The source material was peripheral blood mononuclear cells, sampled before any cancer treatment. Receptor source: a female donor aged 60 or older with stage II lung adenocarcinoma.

The CDR3 DNA reads TGTGCCAGCCGAGACCAGGGGGCGGGTGGCTACACCTTC. Its translation: CASRDQGAGGYTF. The gene calls are TRBV6-1 and TRBJ1-2, with 8 bases matching TRBD1. The junction had 9 bases not matched to a gene; V was cut back by 8 bases and J by 7 bases. CDR3 length: 13 residues. Germline V gene lookup returns CDR1 MNHNS and CDR2 SASEGT.

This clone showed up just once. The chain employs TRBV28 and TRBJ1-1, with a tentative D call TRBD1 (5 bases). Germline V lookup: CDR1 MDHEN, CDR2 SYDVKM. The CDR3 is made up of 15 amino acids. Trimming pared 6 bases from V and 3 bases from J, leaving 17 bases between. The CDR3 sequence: CASSPAGGADTEAFF. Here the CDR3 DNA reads TGTGCCAGCAGCCCCGCGGGAGGGGCGGACACTGAAGCTTTCTTT.

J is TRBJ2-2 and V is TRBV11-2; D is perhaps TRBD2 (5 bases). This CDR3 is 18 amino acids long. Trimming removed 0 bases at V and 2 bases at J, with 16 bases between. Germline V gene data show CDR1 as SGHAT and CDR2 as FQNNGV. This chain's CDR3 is CASSLDPSRRLNTGELFF. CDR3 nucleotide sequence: TGTGCCAGCAGCTTAGATCCCAGCAGGAGGTTAAACACCGGGGAGCTGTTTTTT. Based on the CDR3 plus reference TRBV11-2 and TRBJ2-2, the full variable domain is EAGVAQSPRYKIIEKRQSVAFWCNPISGHATLYWYQQILGQGPKLLIQFQNNGVVDDSQLPKDRFSAERLKGVDSTLKIQPAKLEDSAVYLCASSLDPSRRLNTGELFFGEGSRLTVL.

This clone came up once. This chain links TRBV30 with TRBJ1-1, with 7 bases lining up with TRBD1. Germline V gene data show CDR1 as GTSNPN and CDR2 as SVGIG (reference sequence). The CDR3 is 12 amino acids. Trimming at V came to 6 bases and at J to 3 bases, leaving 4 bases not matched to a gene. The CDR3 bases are TGTGCCTGTTCCGGACAGGACACTGAAGCTTTCTTT. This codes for CACSGQDTEAFF.

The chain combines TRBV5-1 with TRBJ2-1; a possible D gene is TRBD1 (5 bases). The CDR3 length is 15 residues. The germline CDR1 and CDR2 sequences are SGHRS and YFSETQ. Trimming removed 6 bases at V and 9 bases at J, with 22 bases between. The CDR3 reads CASILGLGGNSEQFF. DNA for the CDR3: TGCGCCAGCATTCTGGGGCTTGGCGGTAACAGTGAGCAGTTCTTC. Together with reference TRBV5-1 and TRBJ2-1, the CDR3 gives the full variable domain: KAGVTQTPRYLIKTRGQQVTLSCSPISGHRSVSWYQQTPGQGLQFLFEYFSETQRNKGNFPGRFSGRQFSNSRSEMNVSTLELGDSALYLCASILGLGGNSEQFFGPGTRLTVL.

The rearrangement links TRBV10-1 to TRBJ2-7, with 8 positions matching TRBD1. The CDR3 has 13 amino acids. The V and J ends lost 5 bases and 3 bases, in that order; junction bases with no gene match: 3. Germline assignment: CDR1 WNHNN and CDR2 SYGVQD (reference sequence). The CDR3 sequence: CASSRDRYYEQYF. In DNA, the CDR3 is TGCGCCAGCAGTCGGGACAGGTACTACGAGCAGTACTTC.

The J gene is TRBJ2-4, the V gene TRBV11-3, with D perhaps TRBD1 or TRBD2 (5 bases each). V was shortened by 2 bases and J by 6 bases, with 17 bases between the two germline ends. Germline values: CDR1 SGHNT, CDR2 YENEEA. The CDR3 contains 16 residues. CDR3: CASSLRAREIRNIQYF. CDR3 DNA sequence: TGTGCCAGCAGCTTACGGGCCAGGGAGATAAGAAACATTCAGTACTTC.

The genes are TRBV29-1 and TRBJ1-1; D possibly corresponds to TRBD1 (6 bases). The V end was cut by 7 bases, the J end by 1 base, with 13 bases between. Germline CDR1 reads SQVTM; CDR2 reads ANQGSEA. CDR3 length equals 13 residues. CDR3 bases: TGCAGCGCCGACAGGAGTAGGAACACTGAAGCTTTCTTT. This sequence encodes CSADRSRNTEAFF. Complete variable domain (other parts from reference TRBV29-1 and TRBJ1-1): SAVISQKPSRDICQRGTSLTIQCQVDSQVTMMFWYRQQPGQSLTLIATANQGSEATYESGFVIDKFPISRPNLTFSTLTVSNMSPEDSSIYLCSADRSRNTEAFFGQGTRLTVV.

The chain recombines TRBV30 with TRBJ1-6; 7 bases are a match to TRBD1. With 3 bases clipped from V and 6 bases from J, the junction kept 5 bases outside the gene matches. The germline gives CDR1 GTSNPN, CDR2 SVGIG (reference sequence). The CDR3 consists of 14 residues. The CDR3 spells CAWSEGAGNSPLHF. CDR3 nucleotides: TGTGCCTGGAGCGAGGGGGCCGGTAATTCACCCCTCCACTTT.

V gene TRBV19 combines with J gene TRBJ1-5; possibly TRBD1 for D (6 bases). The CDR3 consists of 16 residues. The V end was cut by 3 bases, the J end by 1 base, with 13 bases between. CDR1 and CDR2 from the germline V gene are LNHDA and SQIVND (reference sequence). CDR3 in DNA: TGTGCCAGTAGTATCACAGGGAGATTAAGCAATCAGCCCCAGCATTTT. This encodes CASSITGRLSNQPQHF.

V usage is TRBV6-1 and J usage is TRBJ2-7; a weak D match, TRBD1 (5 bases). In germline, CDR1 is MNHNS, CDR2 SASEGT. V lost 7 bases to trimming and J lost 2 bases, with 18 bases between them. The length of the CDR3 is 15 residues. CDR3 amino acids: CASTAKWTYAYEQYF. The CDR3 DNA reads TGTGCCAGCACCGCCAAATGGACATACGCCTACGAGCAGTACTTC.

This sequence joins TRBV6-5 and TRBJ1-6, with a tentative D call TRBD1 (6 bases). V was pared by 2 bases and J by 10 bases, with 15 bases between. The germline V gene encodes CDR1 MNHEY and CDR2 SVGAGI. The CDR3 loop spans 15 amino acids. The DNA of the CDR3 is TGTGCCAGCAGTTACCAGGGACAAAGCAGCTCACCCCTCCACTTT. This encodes CASSYQGQSSSPLHF.

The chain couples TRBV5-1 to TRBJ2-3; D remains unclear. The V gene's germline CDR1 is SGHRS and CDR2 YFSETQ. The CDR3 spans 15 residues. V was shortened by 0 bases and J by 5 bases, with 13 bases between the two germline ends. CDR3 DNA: TGCGCCAGCAGCTTGGCACGCGTACTGCAAGATACGCAGTATTTT. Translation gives CASSLARVLQDTQYF.

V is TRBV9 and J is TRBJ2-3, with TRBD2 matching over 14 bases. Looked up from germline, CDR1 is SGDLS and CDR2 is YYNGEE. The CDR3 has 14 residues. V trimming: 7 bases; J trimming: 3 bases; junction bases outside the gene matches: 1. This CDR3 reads CASGTSGRTDTQYF. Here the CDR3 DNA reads TGTGCCAGCGGGACTAGCGGGAGAACAGATACGCAGTATTTT.

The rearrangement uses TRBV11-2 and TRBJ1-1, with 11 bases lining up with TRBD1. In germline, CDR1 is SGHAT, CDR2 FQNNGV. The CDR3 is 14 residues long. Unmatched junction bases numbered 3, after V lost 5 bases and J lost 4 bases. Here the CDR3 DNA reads TGTGCCAGCAGCCCAGGGACAGGGGGCACTGAAGCTTTCTTT. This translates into CASSPGTGGTEAFF.

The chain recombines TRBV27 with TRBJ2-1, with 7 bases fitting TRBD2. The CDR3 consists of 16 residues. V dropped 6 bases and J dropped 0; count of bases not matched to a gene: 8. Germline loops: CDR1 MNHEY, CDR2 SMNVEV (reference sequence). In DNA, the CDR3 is TGTGCCAGCAGCCTCCAAGGCGGGAGCTCCTACAATGAGCAGTTCTTC. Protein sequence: CASSLQGGSSYNEQFF.

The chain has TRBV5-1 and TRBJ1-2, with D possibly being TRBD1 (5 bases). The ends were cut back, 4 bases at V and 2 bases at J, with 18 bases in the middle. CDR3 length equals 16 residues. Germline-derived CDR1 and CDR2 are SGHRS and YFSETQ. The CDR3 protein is CASSEDKTYGNYGYTF. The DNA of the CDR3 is TGCGCCAGCAGCGAGGACAAGACTTATGGCAACTATGGCTACACCTTC.

CDR3 sequence: CASSPTESYGYTF. The CDR3 DNA follows: TGCGCCAGCAGCCCCACAGAGAGCTATGGCTACACCTTC. The chain is built from TRBV4-3 and TRBJ1-2; D remains unclear. This CDR3 has 13 residues. Germline assignment: CDR1 LGHNA and CDR2 YSLEER. V dropped 4 bases and J dropped 4 bases, with 10 bases sitting between them.

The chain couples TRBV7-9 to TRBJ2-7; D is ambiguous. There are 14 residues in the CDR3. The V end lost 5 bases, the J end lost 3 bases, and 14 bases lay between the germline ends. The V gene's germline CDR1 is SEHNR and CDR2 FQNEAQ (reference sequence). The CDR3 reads CASSPTPFNYEQYF. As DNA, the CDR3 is TGTGCCAGCAGCCCGACACCCTTCAACTACGAGCAGTACTTC.